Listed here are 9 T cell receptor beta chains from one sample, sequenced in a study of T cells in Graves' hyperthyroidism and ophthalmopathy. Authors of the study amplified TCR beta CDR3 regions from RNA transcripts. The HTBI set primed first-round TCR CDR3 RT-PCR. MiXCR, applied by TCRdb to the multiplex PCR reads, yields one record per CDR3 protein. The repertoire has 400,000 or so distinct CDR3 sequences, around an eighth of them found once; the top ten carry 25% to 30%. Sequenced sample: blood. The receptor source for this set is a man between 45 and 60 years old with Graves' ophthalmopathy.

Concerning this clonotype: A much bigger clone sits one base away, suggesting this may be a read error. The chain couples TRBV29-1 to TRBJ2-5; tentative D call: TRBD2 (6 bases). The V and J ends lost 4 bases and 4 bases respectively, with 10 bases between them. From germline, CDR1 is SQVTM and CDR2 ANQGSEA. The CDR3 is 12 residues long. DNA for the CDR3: TGCAGCGTTGTAAGGGGAGGAGAGACCCAGTACTTC. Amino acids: CSVVRGGETQYF.

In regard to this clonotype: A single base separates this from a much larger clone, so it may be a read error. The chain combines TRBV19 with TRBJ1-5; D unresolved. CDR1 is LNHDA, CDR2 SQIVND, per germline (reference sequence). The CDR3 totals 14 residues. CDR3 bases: TGTGCCAGTAGTGCGCAGGACCGAGATCAGTCCCAGCATTTT. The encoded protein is CASSAQDRDQSQHF.

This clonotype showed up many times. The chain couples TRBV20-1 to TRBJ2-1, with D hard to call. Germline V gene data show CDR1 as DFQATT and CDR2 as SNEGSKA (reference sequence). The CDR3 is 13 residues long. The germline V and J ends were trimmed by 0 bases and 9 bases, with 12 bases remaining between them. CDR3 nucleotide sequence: TGCAGTGCTAGAGATCTCCTTTCCGGTGAGCAGTTCTTC. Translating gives CSARDLLSGEQFF.

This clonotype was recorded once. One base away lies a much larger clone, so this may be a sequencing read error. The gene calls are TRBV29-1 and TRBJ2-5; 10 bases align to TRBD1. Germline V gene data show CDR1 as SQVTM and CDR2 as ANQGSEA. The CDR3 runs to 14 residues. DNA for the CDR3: TGCAGCGTTGGTGGGACAGGGGCCCAAGAGACCCGGTACTTC. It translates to CSVGGTGAQETRYF.

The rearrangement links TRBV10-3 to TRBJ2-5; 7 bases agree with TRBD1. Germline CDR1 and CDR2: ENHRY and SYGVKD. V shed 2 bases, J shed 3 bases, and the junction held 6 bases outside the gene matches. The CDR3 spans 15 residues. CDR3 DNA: TGTGCCATCAGTGAGCCCGGACAGGCAAAAGAGACCCAGTACTTC. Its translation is CAISEPGQAKETQYF.

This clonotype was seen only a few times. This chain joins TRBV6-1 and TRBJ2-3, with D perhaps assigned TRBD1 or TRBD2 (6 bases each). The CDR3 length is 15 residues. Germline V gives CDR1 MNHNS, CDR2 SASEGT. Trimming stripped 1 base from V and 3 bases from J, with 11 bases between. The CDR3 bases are TGTGCCAGCAGTGAAGGCCAGGGGAGGACAGATACGCAGTATTTT. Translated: CASSEGQGRTDTQYF.

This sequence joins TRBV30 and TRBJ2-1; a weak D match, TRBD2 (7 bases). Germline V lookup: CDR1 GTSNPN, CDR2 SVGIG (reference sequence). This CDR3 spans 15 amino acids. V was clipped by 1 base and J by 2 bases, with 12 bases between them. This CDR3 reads CAWSAGGGTYNEQFF. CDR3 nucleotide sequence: TGTGCCTGGAGTGCGGGGGGCGGGACCTACAATGAGCAGTTCTTC. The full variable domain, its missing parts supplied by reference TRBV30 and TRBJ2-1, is SQTIHQWPATLVQPVGSPLSLECTVEGTSNPNLYWYRQAAGRGLQLLFYSVGIGQISSEVPQNLSASRPQDRQFILSSKKLLLSDSGFYLCAWSAGGGTYNEQFFGPGTRLTVL.

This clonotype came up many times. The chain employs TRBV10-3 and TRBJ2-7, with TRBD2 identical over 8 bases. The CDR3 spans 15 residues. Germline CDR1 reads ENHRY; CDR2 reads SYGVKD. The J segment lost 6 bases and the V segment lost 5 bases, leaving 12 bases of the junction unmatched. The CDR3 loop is CAISQDSGTLLEQYF. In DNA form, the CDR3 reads TGTGCCATCAGTCAGGATAGCGGGACCCTTCTCGAGCAGTACTTC.

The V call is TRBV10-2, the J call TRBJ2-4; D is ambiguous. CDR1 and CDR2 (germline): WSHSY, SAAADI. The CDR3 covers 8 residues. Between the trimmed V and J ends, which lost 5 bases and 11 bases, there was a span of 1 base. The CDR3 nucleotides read TGCGCCAGCAGTTTTCAGTACTTC. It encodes CASSFQYF.